This T cell receptor beta chain was found in a study of blood T cell repertoires in COVID-19. At the level of the study: COVID-19 samples from acute and convalescent phases originated in the United States, Italy and Spain. T cells, B-cell-depleted T cells, or PBMCs provided the cDNA or gDNA that served as material.

Per the study methods: For nucleated cells, counts were estimated from reference gene primer amplification. Generated by immunoSEQ multiplex PCR, the TCRdb table keeps only in-frame clones and is missing some. V and J calls and clone size come straight from that table; D and trimming were deduced from the DNA. In the table there are approximately 380,000 clones, about 85% of which are singletons. With 1 base removed from V and 4 bases from J, the gap between germline ends came to 16 bases. This CDR3 has 16 amino acids. Germline V CDR1 and CDR2: MDHEN, SYDVKM. The receptor's source is a woman between 18 and 29 years old with acute or convalescent COVID-19. The sequenced material came from peripheral blood. The gene calls are TRBV28 and TRBJ1-2, with D possibly TRBD1 on 6 matching bases. This chain's CDR3 is CASSLSVQGNIYGYTF. CDR3 coding DNA: TGTGCCAGCAGTTTATCAGTCCAGGGGAACATCTATGGCTACACCTTC.